The sequence of this TCR beta chain was determined in a study of Graves' ophthalmopathy and Graves' hyperthyroidism (dated by TCRdb to 2017 to 2018). General notes on the study: Peripheral blood samples were taken at the time of initial diagnosis, before any treatment was given. The study used TCR beta repertoire signatures to distinguish Graves' ophthalmopathy from Graves' hyperthyroidism and to predict progression to ophthalmopathy. In total, approximately 130 blood samples were TCR-sequenced: approximately 42 ophthalmopathy, some 72 hyperthyroidism and roughly 17 hyperthyroidism-to-ophthalmopathy patients. To explore V-J signatures that distinguish ophthalmopathy from hyperthyroidism, a discovery set of more than 90 patients was enrolled, made up of some 41 with ophthalmopathy and 55 to 65 with stable hyperthyroidism. An independent validation cohort was composed of about 20 hyperthyroidism patients and more than 15 patients who later progressed from hyperthyroidism to ophthalmopathy. In five or six hyperthyroidism patients, the T-cell repertoires found in thyroid tissue were compared with those found in blood. After sampling, hyperthyroidism patients received methimazole starting at 30 mg daily, and ophthalmopathy patients received high-dose intravenous methylprednisolone. For training and testing, the 100 or so patients in the discovery cohort were randomly divided in a 7:3 ratio.

In regard to this clonotype: Its binding antigen is unknown. One end of the junction varies from germline; a read error may be responsible.

The CDR3, cysteine through phenylalanine, is 18 amino acids long. Only the CDR3 region is kept as DNA, spanning 54 bases read in frame from base 1. The germline V gene provides CDR1 LGHNA and CDR2 YNFKEQ. For repertoire sequencing, TCR beta CDR3 regions were amplified from RNA transcripts. The first round of RT-PCR was done with HTBI primers and the Qiagen OneStep RT-PCR kit, and was followed by a second round of multiplex PCR, then size selection and purification. Sequencing of the libraries was carried out on an Illumina HiSeq2000 in paired-end mode with 100 bp reads. In the original analysis: Reads were processed with SOAPnuke, discarding reads with adapters, uncalled bases, mean Phred below 15, or no exact constant-primer or identifier match. COPE v1.2.5 was used to merge the high-quality paired reads. Each unique nucleotide sequence was defined as a clonotype, and clonotypes were aligned to IMGT TRB V, D and J references with MiTCR v1.1. Analysis was restricted to V-J combinations with a frequency above 0.0001, which covered roughly 99% of repertoires. For each V-J combination, a TCR clonal expansion and chaos score was defined as the ratio of F50 clonal expansion to chaos observed in the TCRdist matrix. Welch's t-statistics and random forest were used to reduce features to about a dozen V-J combinations, which were fed into a naive Bayes classifier. The Morisita-Horn index was used to measure how similar the thyroid and blood repertoires were. TCRdb applied fastp at Q25 and MiXCR to the public reads, then kept only in-frame beta chains. Every distinct CDR3 protein forms one entry, paired with its most common genes and DNA. For this entry, the V and J calls and clone size follow TCRdb and not the study's own pipeline. This sample comprises roughly 500,000 distinct CDR3 sequences, around an eighth of them detected only once. Roughly 9.8% of the sample is taken by the ten largest.

Patients with ophthalmopathy had moderately to severely active disease, with a Clinical Activity Score of 3 or more, a NOSPECS grade of 4 or more, and a disease duration of less than 3 months. Anyone with other autoimmune diseases, uncontrolled infections, pregnancy or lactation was excluded from the study. Diagnosis was based on clinical symptoms, serum thyroxine, TRAb, thyroid ultrasound and orbital computed tomography. PBMCs were isolated from more than 8 ml of fresh peripheral blood by Ficoll-Paque density gradient centrifugation. Total RNA was extracted using Trizol reagent, and RNA quality was checked on an Agilent 2100 Bioanalyzer. Findings and caveats that apply to the study as a whole: The 13-signature model separated ophthalmopathy from stable hyperthyroidism with 85% to 90% sensitivity and 81% to 82% specificity in cross-validation, and 80%/75% in the test set. Most expanded thyroid clonotypes with a frequency above 0.001 also appeared in blood, which suggests that blood repertoires may reflect the immune response in the thyroid. No statistical method was used to predetermine the sample size, and group allocation was not hidden from the investigators. In validation, the model predicted ophthalmopathy progression with 55% to 71% sensitivity and roughly 72% specificity; fewer than 15 predicted patients were CT-confirmed with GO in a median of approximately 6.5 months.

This chain is built from TRBV4-2 and TRBJ2-2, with 7 central nucleotides matching TRBD1. Sequenced material: blood. This TCR derives from a woman in her 30s with Graves' ophthalmopathy. Donor details come from another sample of the same person, matched by shared clones. Read as DNA, the sequence is TGTGCCAGCAGCAAAGATAATCAAAGGGGGCGTATTACCGGGGAGCTGTTTTTT. It codes for CASSKDNQRGRITGELFF.